This T cell receptor beta chain originates from a study of cytomegalovirus exposure and HLA in healthy donors. From germline, CDR1 is MNHEY and CDR2 SVGAGI. Trimming cost V 2 bases and J 3 bases; bases outside gene matches: 2. The CDR3 has 16 residues. Researchers ran the PCR with 60 Vbeta and 13 Jbeta primers. Clones were read by immunoSEQ multiplex PCR, and TCRdb kept only the in-frame ones, dropping some. The repertoire consists of under 250,000 clones, with 70% to 90% occurring once and the leading ten covering roughly 1.3%. Concerning this clone: What it binds is unknown.

General study results and limits: The study carried out a later analysis of TCR beta sequences. It associated roughly 17,000 of them with specific HLA alleles at a false discovery rate of 0.05.

This chain links TRBV6-5 with TRBJ1-4; 11 positions match TRBD1. Sequencing was done on a sample of PBMCs. This clonotype originated in a human donor in good health. The CDR3 protein is CASSYRTGGSNEKLFF. In DNA form, the CDR3 reads TGTGCCAGCAGTTACCGGACAGGGGGCTCTAATGAAAAACTGTTTTTT.